This T cell receptor (beta chain) was profiled in a study of regulatory T cells in long-lasting Graves disease. Time point reported: newly diagnosed GD, antithyroid drugs for less than 3 months. PBMC RNA served as the TCR library source. This clonotype is a singleton in its sample. At one end the junction does not follow the germline gene, possibly because of a read error. Germline CDR1 and CDR2: MNHEY and SMNVEV (reference sequence). This CDR3 has 15 amino acids. TCR beta libraries were built with iRepertoire HTBI primers and Arm-PCR of CDR3 regions. Each CDR3 protein gets one entry after TCRdb re-called the multiplex PCR reads with MiXCR. Of about 610,000 distinct CDR3 sequences in the sample, about 16% were seen once. These data were likewise used in another study, on T cells in Graves' hyperthyroidism and ophthalmopathy.

The specimen comprised peripheral blood mononuclear cells (PBMCs), sampled at new diagnosis, from a patient treated with antithyroid drugs. The chain links TRBV27 to TRBJ2-1; D gene unclear. This TCR derives from a man between 18 and 35 years old with Graves disease. This chain's CDR3 is CANSLSDNGYNEQFF. For the CDR3, the DNA is TGTGCCAACAGTTTAAGCGACAACGGCTACAATGAGCAGTTCTTC.